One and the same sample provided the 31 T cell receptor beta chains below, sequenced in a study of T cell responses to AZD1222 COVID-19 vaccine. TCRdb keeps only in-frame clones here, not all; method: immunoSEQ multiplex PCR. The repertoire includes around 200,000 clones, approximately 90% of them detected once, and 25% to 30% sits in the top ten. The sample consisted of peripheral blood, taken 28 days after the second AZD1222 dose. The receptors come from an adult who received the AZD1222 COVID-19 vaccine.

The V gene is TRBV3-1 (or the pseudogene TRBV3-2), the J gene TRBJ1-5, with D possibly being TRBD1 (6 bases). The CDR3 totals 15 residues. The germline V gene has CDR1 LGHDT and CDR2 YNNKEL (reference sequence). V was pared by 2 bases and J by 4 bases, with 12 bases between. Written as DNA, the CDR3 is TGTGCCAGCAGCCAAAACCCAGGGGTAAATCAGCCCCAGCATTTT. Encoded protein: CASSQNPGVNQPQHF.

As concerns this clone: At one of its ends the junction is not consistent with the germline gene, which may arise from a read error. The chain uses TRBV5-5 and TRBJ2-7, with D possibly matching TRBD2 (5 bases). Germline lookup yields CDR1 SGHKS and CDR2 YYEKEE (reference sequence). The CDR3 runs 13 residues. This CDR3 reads CASSLAGNDPLPF. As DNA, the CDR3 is TGTGCCAGCAGCTTGGCGGGGAACGACCCCCTCCCCTTC. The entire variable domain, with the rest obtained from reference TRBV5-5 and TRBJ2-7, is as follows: DAGVTQSPTHLIKTRGQQVTLRCSPISGHKSVSWYQQVLGQGPQFIFQYYEKEERGRGNFPDRFSARQFPNYSSELNVNALLLGDSALYLCASSLAGNDPLPFGPGTRLTVT.

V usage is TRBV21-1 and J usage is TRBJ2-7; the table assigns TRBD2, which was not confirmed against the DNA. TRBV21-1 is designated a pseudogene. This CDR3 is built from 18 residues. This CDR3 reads CASSKKGLAGPSSYEQYF. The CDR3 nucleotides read TGTGCCAGCAGCAAAAAAGGGCTAGCGGGACCGAGCTCCTACGAGCAGTACTTC.

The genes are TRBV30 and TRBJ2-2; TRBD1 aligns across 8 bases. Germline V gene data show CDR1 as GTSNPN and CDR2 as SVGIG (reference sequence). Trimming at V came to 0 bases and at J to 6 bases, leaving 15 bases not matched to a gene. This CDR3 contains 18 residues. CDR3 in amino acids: CAWSVRGRGRQGSGELFF. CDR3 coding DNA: TGTGCCTGGAGTGTACGAGGCAGGGGGCGCCAGGGGTCCGGGGAGCTGTTTTTT.

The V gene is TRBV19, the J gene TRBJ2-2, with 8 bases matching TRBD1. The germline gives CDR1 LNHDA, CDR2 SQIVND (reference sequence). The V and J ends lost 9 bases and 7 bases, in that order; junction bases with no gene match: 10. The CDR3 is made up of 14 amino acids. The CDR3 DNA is TGTGCCAGCCAACCACAGGGGGGAATCGGGGAGCTGTTTTTT. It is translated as CASQPQGGIGELFF.

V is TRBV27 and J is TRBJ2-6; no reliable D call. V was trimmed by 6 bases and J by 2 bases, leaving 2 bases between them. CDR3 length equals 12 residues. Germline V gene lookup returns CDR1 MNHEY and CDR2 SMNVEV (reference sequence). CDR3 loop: CASSAGANVLTF. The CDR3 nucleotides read TGTGCCAGCAGCGCTGGGGCCAACGTCCTGACTTTC.

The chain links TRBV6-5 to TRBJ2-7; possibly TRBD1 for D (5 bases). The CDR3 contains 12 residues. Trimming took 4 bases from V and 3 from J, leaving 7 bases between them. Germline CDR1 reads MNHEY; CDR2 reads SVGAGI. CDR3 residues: CASSSQGYEQYF. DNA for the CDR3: TGTGCCAGCAGTTCGCAGGGCTACGAGCAGTACTTC.

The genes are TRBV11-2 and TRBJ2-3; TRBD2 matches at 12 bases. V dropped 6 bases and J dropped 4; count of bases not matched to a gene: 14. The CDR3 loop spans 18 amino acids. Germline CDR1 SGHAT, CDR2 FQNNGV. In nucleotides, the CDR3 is TGTGCCAGCAGTCCCCTAGCGGGAGGGCTTAGTGGGGCAGATACGCAGTATTTT. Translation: CASSPLAGGLSGADTQYF.

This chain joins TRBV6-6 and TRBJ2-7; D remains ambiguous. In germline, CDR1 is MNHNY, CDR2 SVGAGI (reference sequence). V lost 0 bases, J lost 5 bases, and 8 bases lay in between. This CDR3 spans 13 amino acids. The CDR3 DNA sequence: TGTGCCAGCAGTTACTCGAGAATCCACGAGCAGTACTTC. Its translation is CASSYSRIHEQYF.

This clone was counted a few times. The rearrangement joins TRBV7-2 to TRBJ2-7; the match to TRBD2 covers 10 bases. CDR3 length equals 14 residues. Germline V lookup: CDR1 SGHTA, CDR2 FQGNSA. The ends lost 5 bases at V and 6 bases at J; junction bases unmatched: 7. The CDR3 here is CASSPRLAGAEQYF. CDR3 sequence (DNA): TGTGCCAGCAGCCCCCGCCTAGCGGGAGCCGAGCAGTACTTC.

The CDR3 spells CAWSFLGQGRGTGELFF. The CDR3 DNA follows: TGTGCCTGGAGTTTCCTAGGACAGGGCCGCGGCACCGGGGAGCTGTTTTTT. The chain has TRBV30 and TRBJ2-2, with TRBD1 identical over 8 bases. J gave up 4 bases and V 2 bases, and 12 bases lay outside the gene matches. Germline values: CDR1 GTSNPN, CDR2 SVGIG (reference sequence). The CDR3 extends over 17 amino acids.

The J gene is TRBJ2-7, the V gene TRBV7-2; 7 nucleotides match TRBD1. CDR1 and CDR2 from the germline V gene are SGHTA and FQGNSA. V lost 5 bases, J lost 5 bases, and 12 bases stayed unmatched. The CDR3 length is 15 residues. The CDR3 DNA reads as TGTGCCAGCAGCCATGACAGGGTAGCTCGAAACGAGCAGTACTTC. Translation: CASSHDRVARNEQYF. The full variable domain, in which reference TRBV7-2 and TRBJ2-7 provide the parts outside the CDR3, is GAGVSQSPSNKVTEKGKDVELRCDPISGHTALYWYRQSLGQGLEFLIYFQGNSAPDKSGLPSDRFSAERTGGSVSTLTIQRTQQEDSAVYLCASSHDRVARNEQYFGPGTRLTVT.

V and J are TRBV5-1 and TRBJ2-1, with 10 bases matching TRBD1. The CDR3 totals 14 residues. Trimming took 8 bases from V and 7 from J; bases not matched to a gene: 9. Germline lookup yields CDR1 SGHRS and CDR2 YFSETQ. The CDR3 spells CASSRDRGRNEQFF. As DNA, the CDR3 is TGCGCCAGTTCGCGGGACAGGGGAAGGAATGAGCAGTTCTTC.

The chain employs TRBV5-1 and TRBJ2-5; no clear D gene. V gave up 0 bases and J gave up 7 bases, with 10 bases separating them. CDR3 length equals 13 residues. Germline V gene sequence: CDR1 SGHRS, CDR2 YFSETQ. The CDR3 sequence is CASSLEMMVTQYF. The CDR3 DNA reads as TGCGCCAGCAGCTTGGAGATGATGGTGACCCAGTACTTC.

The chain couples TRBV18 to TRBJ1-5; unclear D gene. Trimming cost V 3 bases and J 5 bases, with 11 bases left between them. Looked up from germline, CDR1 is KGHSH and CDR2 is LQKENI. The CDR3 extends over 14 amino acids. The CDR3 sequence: CASSPGTLDQPQHF. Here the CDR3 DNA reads TGTGCCAGCTCACCGGGAACTCTCGATCAGCCCCAGCATTTT.

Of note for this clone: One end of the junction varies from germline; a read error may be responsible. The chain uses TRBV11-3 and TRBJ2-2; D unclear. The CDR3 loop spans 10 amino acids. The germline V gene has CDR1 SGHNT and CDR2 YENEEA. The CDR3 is CADAPGELFF. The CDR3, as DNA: TGCGCAGATGCTCCCGGGGAGCTGTTTTTT.

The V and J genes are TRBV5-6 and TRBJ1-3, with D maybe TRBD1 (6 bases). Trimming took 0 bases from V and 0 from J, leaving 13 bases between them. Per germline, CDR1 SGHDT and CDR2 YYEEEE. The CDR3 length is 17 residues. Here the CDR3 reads CASSLVAGAYSGNTIYF. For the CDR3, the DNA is TGTGCCAGCAGCTTGGTCGCAGGGGCTTACTCTGGAAACACCATATATTTT.

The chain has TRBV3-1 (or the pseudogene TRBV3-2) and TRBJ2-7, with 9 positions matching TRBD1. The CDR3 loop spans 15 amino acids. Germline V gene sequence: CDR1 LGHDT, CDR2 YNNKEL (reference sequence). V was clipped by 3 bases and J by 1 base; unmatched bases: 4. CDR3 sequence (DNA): TGTGCCAGCAGCCATACCGGGACAGGGTCCTACGAGCAGTACTTC. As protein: CASSHTGTGSYEQYF.

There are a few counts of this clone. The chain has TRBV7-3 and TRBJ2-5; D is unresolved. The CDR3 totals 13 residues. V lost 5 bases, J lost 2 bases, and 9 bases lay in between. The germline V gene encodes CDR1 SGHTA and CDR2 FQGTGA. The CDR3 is CASSTQAQETQYF. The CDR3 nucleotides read TGTGCCAGCAGCACACAAGCACAAGAGACCCAGTACTTC.

CDR3 DNA: TGTGCCAGCAGTCTGACTAGCGGGAACACAGATACGCAGTATTTT. It is translated as CASSLTSGNTDTQYF. The genes are TRBV28 and TRBJ2-3; TRBD2 aligns across 11 bases. The V and J ends lost 5 bases and 2 bases, in that order; junction bases with no gene match: 3. In germline, CDR1 is MDHEN, CDR2 SYDVKM. This CDR3 contains 15 residues.

CDR3 sequence: CASSPPAGGATGELFF. The CDR3 coding sequence is TGTGCCAGCTCACCACCGGCAGGGGGCGCCACCGGGGAGCTGTTTTTT. The gene calls are TRBV18 and TRBJ2-2, with TRBD1 matching 8 bases. The CDR3 sequence is 16 residues long. CDR1 and CDR2 from the germline V gene are KGHSH and LQKENI. The junction had 4 bases not matched to a gene; V was cut back by 0 bases and J by 4 bases.

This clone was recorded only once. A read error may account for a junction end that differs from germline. The CDR3 nucleotides are TGTGCCAGCAGCCTCCAGGGTCGACTATTCTCCTTT. Protein product: CASSLQGRLFSF. V is TRBV11-2 and J is TRBJ1-1; possibly TRBD1 for D (5 bases). The germline CDR1 and CDR2 sequences are SGHAT and FQNNGV. The CDR3 consists of 12 residues. The full variable domain, with the rest looked up from reference TRBV11-2 and TRBJ1-1, is EAGVAQSPRYKIIEKRQSVAFWCNPISGHATLYWYQQILGQGPKLLIQFQNNGVVDDSQLPKDRFSAERLKGVDSTLKIQPAKLEDSAVYLCASSLQGRLFSFGQGTRLTVV.

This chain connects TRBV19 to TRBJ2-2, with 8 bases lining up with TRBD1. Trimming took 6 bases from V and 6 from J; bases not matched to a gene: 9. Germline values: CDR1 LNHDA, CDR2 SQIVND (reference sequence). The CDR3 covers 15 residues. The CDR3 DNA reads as TGTGCCAGTAGAATGGACCCAGGGGGCTCCGGGGAGCTGTTTTTT. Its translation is CASRMDPGGSGELFF.

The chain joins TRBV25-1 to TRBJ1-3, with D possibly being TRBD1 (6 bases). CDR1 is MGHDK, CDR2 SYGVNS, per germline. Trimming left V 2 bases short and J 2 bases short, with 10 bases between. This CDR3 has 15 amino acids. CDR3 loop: CASSERGGPGNTIYF. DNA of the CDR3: TGTGCCAGCAGTGAAAGGGGGGGCCCTGGAAACACCATATATTTT. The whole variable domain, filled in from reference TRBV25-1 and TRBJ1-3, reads EADIYQTPRYLVIGTGKKITLECSQTMGHDKMYWYQQDPGMELHLIHYSYGVNSTEKGDLSSESTVSRIRTEHFPLTLESARPSHTSQYLCASSERGGPGNTIYFGEGSWLTVV.

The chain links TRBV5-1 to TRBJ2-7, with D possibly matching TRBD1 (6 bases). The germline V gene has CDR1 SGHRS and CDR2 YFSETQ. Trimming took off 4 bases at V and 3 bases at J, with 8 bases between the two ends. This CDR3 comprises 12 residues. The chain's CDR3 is CASSPQGYEQYF. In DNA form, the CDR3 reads TGCGCCAGCAGCCCACAGGGCTACGAGCAGTACTTC.

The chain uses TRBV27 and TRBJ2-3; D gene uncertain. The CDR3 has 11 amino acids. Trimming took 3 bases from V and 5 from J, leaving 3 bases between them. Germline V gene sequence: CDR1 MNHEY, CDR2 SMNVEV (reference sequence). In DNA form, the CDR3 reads TGTGCCAGCAGTTTTTTAGATACGCAGTATTTT. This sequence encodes CASSFLDTQYF.

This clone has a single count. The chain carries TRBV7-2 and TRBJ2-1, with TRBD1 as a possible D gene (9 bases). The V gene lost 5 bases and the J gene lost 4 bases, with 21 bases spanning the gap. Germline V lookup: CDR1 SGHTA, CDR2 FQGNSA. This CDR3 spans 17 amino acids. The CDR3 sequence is CASSRIQGASGYNEQFF. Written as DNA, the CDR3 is TGTGCCAGCAGCAGAATACAGGGGGCTAGCGGGTACAATGAGCAGTTCTTC. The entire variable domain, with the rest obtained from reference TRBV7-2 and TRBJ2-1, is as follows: GAGVSQSPSNKVTEKGKDVELRCDPISGHTALYWYRQSLGQGLEFLIYFQGNSAPDKSGLPSDRFSAERTGGSVSTLTIQRTQQEDSAVYLCASSRIQGASGYNEQFFGPGTRLTVL.

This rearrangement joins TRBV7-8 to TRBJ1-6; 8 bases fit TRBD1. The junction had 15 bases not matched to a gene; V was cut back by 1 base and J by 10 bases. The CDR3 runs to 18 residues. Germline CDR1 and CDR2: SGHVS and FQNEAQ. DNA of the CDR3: TGTGCCAGCAGCTTAGGGACCCCAGGGGGCGTTCTACACTCACCCCTCCACTTT. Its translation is CASSLGTPGGVLHSPLHF.

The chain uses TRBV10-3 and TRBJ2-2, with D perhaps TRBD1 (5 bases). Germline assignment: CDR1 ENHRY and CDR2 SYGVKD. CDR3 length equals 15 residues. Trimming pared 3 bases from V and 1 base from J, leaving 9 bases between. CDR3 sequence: CAISDRQGNTGELFF. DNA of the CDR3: TGTGCCATCAGTGATAGGCAGGGGAACACCGGGGAGCTGTTTTTT.

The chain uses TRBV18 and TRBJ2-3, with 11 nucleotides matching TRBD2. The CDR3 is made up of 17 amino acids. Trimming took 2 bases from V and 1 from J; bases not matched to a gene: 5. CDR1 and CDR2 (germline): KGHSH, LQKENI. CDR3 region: CASSPGGTSGRTDTQYF. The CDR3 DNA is TGTGCCAGCTCACCAGGAGGGACTAGCGGCCGCACAGATACGCAGTATTTT.

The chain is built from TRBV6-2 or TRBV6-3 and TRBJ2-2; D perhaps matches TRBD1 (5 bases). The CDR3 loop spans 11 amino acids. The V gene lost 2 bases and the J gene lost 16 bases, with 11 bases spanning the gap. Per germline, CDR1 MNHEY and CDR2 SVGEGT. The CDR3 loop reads CASSYPDTPFF. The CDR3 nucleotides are TGTGCCAGCAGTTACCCGGACACCCCGTTTTTT.